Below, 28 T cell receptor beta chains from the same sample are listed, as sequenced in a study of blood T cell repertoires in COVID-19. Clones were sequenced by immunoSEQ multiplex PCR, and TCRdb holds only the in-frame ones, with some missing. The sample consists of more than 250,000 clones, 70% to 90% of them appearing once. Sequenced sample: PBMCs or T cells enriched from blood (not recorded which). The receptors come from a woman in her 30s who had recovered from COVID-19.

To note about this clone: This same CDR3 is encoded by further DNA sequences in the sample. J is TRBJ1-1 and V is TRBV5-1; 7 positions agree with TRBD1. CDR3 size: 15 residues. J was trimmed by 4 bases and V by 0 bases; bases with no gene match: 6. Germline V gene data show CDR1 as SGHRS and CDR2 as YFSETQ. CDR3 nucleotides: TGCGCCAGCAGCTTGGTAGGGGGCGCGGGCACTGAAGCTTTCTTT. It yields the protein CASSLVGGAGTEAFF.

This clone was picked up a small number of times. Here the CDR3 DNA reads TGTGCCACCAGCAGAGGGCGGACGGGGAATCAGCCCCAGCATTTT. Protein: CATSRGRTGNQPQHF. The gene calls are TRBV15 and TRBJ1-5, with D unresolved. The length of the CDR3 is 15 residues. Germline values: CDR1 LNHNV, CDR2 YYDKDF (reference sequence). With 1 base removed from V and 4 bases from J, the gap between germline ends came to 11 bases. Full variable domain (remainder filled in from reference TRBV15 and TRBJ1-5): DAMVIQNPRYQVTQFGKPVTLSCSQTLNHNVMYWYQQKSSQAPKLLFHYYDKDFNNEADTPDNFQSRRPNTSFCFLDIRSPGLGDTAMYLCATSRGRTGNQPQHFGDGTRLSIL.

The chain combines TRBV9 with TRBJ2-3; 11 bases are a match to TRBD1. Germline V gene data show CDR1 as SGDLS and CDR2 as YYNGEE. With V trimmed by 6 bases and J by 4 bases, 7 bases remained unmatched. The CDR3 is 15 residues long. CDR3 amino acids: CASNSGTGGPDTQYF. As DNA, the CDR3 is TGTGCCAGCAATTCCGGGACAGGGGGACCAGATACGCAGTATTTT. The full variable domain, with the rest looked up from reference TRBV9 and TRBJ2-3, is DSGVTQTPKHLITATGQRVTLRCSPRSGDLSVYWYQQSLDQGLQFLIQYYNGEERAKGNILERFSAQQFPDLHSELNLSSLELGDSALYFCASNSGTGGPDTQYFGPGTRLTVL.

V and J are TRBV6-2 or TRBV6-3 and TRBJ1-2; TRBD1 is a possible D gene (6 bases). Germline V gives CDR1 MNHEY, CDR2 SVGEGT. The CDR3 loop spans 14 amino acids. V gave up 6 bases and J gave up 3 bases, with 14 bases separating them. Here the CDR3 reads CASSQGRYDYGYTF. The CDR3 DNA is TGTGCCAGCAGCCAGGGGCGCTATGACTATGGCTACACCTTC.

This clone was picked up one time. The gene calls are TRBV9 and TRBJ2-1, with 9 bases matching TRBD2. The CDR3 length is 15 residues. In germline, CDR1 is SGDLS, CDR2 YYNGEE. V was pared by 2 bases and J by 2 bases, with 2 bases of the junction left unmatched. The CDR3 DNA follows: TGTGCCAGCAGCGTGACTAGCGGAACCTACAATGAGCAGTTCTTC. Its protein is CASSVTSGTYNEQFF.

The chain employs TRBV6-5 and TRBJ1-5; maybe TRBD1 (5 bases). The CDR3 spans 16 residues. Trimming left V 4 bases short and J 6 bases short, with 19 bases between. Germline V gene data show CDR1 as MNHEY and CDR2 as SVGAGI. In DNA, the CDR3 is TGTGCCAGCAGTTTGTATAGTCAGGGTATAGTTCAGCCCCAGCATTTT. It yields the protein CASSLYSQGIVQPQHF.

CDR3 DNA: TGTGCCAGCAGTGATCAGGGTCTGAACACTGAAGCTTTCTTT. Translating gives CASSDQGLNTEAFF. The chain combines TRBV2 with TRBJ1-1, with a weak D call TRBD1 (5 bases). The ends were cut back, 3 bases at V and 0 bases at J, with 8 bases in the middle. The germline V gene has CDR1 SNHLY and CDR2 FYNNEI. The CDR3 has 14 amino acids.

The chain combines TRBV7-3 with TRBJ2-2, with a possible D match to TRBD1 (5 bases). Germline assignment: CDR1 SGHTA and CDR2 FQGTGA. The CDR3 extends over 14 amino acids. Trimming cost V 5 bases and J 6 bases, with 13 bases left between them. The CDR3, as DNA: TGTGCCAGCAGCACGTCCCAGGGATCCGGGGAGCTGTTTTTT. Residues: CASSTSQGSGELFF.

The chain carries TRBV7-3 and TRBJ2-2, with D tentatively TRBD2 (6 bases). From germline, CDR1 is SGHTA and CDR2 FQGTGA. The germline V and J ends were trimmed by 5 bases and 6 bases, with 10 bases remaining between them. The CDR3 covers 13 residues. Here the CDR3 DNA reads TGTGCCAGCAGCGAGGCGGGGTCCGGGGAGCTGTTTTTT. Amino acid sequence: CASSEAGSGELFF.

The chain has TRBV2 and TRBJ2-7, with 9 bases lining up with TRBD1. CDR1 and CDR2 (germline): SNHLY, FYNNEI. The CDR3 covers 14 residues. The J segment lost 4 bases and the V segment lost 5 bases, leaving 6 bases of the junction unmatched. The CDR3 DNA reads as TGTGCCAGCAGTCCTTTACAGGGGGCTTACGAGCAGTACTTC. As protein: CASSPLQGAYEQYF.

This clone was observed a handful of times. The DNA for the CDR3 is TGTGCCAGCAGTTACTCGATAACAGGGGGACAGCCCCAGCATTTT. Translating it yields CASSYSITGGQPQHF. V is TRBV6-5 and J is TRBJ1-5, with TRBD1 matching over 8 bases. This CDR3 has 15 residues. V was clipped by 0 bases and J by 7 bases; unmatched bases: 5. Germline-derived CDR1 and CDR2 are MNHEY and SVGAGI.

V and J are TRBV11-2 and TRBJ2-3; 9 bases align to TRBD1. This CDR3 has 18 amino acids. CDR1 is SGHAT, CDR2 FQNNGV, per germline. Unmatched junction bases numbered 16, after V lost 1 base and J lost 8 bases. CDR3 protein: CASSLVLWEGQGPSTQYF. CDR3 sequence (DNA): TGTGCCAGCAGCTTAGTCTTATGGGAGGGACAGGGACCTAGTACGCAGTATTTT.

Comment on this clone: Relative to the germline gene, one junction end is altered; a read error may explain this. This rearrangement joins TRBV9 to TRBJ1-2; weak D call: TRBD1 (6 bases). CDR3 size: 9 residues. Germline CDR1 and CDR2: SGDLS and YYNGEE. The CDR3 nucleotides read TGTGCCAGCAGCCCGGGGACATCTTTC. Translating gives CASSPGTSF.

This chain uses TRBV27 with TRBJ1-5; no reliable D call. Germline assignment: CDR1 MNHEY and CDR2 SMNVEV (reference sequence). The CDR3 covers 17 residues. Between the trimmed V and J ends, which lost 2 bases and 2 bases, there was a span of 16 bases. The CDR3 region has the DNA TGTGCCAGCAGTTTACCCCCGGCAGGTTGGGGCAATCAGCCCCAGCATTTT. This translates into CASSLPPAGWGNQPQHF.

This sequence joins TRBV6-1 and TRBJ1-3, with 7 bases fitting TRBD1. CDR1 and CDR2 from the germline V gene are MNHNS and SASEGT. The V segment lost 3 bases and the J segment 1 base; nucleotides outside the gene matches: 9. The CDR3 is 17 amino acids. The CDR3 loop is CASSDNRGRRSGNTIYF. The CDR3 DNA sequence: TGTGCCAGCAGTGACAACAGGGGCCGTCGATCTGGAAACACCATATATTTT.

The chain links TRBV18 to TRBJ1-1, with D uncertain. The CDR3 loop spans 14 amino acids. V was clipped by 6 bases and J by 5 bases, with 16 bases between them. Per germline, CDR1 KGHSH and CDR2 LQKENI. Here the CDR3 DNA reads TGTGCCAGCTCCTCCGACCGTAGCGTTACTGAAGCTTTCTTT. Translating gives CASSSDRSVTEAFF.

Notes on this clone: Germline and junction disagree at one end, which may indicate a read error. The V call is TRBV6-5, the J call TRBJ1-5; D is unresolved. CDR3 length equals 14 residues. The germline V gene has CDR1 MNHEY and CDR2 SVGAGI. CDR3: CASTPWQGNQPQHF. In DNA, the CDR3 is TGTGCTAGCACCCCCTGGCAGGGCAATCAGCCCCAGCATTTT.

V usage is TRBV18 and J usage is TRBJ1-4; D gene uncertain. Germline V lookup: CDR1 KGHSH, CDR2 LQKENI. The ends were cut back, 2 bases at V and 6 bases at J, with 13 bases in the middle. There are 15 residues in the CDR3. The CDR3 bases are TGTGCCAGCTCACCAGTCCGGGGAGCGGATGAAAAACTGTTTTTT. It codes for CASSPVRGADEKLFF.

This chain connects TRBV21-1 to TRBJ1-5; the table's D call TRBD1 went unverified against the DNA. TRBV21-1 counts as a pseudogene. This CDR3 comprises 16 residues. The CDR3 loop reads CASSAHSRPSNQPQHF. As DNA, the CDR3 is TGTGCCAGCAGCGCCCACAGCAGGCCTAGCAATCAGCCCCAGCATTTT.

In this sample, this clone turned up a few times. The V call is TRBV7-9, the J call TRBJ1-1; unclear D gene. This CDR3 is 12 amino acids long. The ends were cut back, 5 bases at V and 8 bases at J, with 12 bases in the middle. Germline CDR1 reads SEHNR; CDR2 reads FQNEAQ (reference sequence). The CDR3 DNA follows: TGTGCCAGCAGCCTAGGGCCGCCAGAAGCTTTCTTT. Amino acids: CASSLGPPEAFF.

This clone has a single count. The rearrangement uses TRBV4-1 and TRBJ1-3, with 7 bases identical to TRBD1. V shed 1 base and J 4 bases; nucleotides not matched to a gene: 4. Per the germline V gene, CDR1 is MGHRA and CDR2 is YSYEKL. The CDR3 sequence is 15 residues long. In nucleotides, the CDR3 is TGCGCCAGCAGCCAAGTACAGGGGCTAGGAAACACCATATATTTT. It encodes CASSQVQGLGNTIYF.

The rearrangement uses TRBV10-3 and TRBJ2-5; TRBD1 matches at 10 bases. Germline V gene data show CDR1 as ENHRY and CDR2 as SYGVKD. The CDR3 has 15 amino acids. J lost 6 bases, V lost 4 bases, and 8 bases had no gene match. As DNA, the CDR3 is TGTGCCATCAGTGTCCCGGGACAGGGGACGAAGACCCAGTACTTC. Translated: CAISVPGQGTKTQYF.

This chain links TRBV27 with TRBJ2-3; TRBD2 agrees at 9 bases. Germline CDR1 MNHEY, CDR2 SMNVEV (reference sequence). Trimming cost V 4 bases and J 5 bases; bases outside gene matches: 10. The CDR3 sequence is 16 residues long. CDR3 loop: CASSWSGGGALDTQYF. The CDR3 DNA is TGTGCCAGCAGTTGGTCTGGCGGGGGGGCTCTAGATACGCAGTATTTT.

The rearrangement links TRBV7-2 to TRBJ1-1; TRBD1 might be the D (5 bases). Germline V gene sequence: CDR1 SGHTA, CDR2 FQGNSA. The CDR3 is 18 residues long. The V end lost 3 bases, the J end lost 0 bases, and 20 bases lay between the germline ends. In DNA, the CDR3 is TGTGCCAGCAGCTTGGACGTCGGTTTCAGGGCCCTGAACACTGAAGCTTTCTTT. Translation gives CASSLDVGFRALNTEAFF.

The CDR3 sequence is CASSIGGNSNQPQHF. CDR3 nucleotide sequence: TGTGCCAGCTCAATTGGGGGGAATAGCAATCAGCCCCAGCATTTT. V gene TRBV18 combines with J gene TRBJ1-5; D possibly corresponds to TRBD1 (5 bases). Trimming left V 5 bases short and J 0 bases short, with 11 bases between. The length of the CDR3 is 15 residues. The V gene's germline CDR1 is KGHSH and CDR2 LQKENI.

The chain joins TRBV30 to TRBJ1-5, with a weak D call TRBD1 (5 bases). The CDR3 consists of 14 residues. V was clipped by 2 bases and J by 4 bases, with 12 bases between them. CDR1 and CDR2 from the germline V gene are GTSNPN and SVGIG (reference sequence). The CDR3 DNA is TGTGCCTGGAGTCTACGGCAGGGAAATCAGCCCCAGCATTTT. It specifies CAWSLRQGNQPQHF.

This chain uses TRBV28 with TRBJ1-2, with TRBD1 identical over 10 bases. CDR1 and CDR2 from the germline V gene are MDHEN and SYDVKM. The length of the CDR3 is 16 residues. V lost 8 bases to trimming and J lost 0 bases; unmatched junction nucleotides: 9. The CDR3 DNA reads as TGTGCCAGCGGACCGGGACAGGGGATACCTAACTATGGCTACACCTTC. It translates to CASGPGQGIPNYGYTF.

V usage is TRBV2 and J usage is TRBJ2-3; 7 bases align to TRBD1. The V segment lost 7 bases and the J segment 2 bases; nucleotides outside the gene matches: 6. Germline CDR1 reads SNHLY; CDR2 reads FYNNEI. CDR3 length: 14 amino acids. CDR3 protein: CASMRQGNTDTQYF. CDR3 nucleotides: TGTGCCAGCATGAGACAGGGAAACACAGATACGCAGTATTTT. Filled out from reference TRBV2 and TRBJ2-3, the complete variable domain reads EPEVTQTPSHQVTQMGQEVILRCVPISNHLYFYWYRQILGQKVEFLVSFYNNEISEKSEIFDDQFSVERPDGSNFTLKIRSTKLEDSAMYFCASMRQGNTDTQYFGPGTRLTVL.